This TCR beta chain is from a study of control samples from healthy donors and cancer patients. This clone was seen a few times. The CDR3 totals 14 residues. Germline V gene lookup returns CDR1 SGHAT and CDR2 FQNNGV. The V end lost 5 bases, the J end lost 9 bases, and 17 bases lay between the germline ends. This table comes from immunoSEQ multiplex PCR, and its TCRdb copy is limited to in-frame clones, with some not included. This sample has 150,000 or so clones; around 95% occur once, and the top ten carry approximately 5.7%. Sequences were obtained from blood. This clonotype originated in a man aged 35 to 55 in good health. The chain has TRBV11-2 and TRBJ2-1; the D call may be TRBD1 or TRBD2 (5 bases each). CDR3 sequence reads: CASSDQGPLGEQFF. CDR3 DNA sequence: TGTGCCAGCAGCGATCAGGGACCCCTTGGTGAGCAGTTCTTC.